The present T cell receptor beta chain was sequenced within a study of CD8 T cells in ankylosing spondylitis (dated by TCRdb to the late 2010s). Looking at the study overall: The study profiled T cell receptor beta repertoires in healthy donors and ankylosing spondylitis patients to find disease-linked TCR variants. In total, the full study cohort was made up of roughly 100 healthy donors and approximately 27 ankylosing spondylitis patients. Peripheral blood was sampled, and synovial fluid was also collected from ankylosing spondylitis patients. Results and caveats for the whole study, not just this receptor: The disease-linked clones had a CD8+ phenotype and were found at relatively low frequencies in peripheral blood. The disease-linked clones were reported as significantly enriched in matched synovial fluid samples from ankylosing spondylitis patients. A TCR beta motif of about 8 highly homologous amino acid variants appeared characteristic of blood from ankylosing spondylitis patients. Some TCR beta motif variants had previously been reported in synovial fluid and blood of reactive arthritis patients, which suggested common disease-initiation mechanisms.

Details on this clonotype: Which antigen it targets is not known. Base qualities are not at hand, and no much larger clone is one base apart.

The listed sequencing device is Illumina HiSeq 2500. TCR beta libraries were prepared by quantitative 5'-RACE with molecular barcodes. Concerning the study's data processing: Disease-linked TCR variants were identified with a new computational method built on a probabilistic model of VDJ rearrangement. TCRdb reprocessed the public reads (quality trimming at Q25 with fastp, clone calling with MiXCR) and kept in-frame beta chains. CDR3 protein sequences are deduplicated, and each keeps its most common genes and DNA. TCRdb, not the authors, supplied the V and J calls. Counted in this sample were about 340,000 distinct CDR3 sequences; roughly 14% of them appeared once. Clones ranked in the top ten supply 0.95% to 1.4% of the sample. The CDR3 has 16 amino acids, counting the end cysteine and phenylalanine. Only the CDR3 part of the read is kept: 48 bases, read in frame from the first base. CDR1 and CDR2, per the germline V gene, are MNHNS and SASEGT. Trimming leaves V shorter by 6 bases and J shorter by 3 bases, with the junction holding 10 bases beyond the gene matches.

The clonotype was recovered from a male donor with ankylosing spondylitis or in good health (not recorded which). The chain is encoded by TRBV6-1 joined to TRBJ2-1; 8 nucleotides in the junction match TRBD2. The sequencing input was blood, either unsorted or a sorted T cell fraction (not recorded which). DNA sequence: TGTGCCAGCAGAAGTCCACGGGGGGGCTTCTACAATGAGCAGTTCTTC. This sequence encodes CASRSPRGGFYNEQFF.